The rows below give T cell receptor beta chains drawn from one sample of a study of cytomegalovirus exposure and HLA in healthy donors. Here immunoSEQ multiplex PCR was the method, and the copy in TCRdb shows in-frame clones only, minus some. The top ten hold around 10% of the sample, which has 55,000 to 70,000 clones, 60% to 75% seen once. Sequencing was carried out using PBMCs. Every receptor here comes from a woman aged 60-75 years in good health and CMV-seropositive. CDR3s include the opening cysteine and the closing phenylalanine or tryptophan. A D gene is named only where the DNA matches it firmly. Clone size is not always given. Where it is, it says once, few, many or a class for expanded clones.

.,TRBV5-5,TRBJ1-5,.,CASSSTGTRSNQPQHF,TGTGCCAGCAGCAGTACAGGGACCAGGAGCAATCAGCCCCAGCATTTT
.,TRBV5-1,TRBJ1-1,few,CASSLGRETNTEAFF,TGCGCCAGCAGCTTGGGTCGGGAGACGAACACTGAAGCTTTCTTT
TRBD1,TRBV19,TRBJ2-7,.,CASRIRTGTIHEQYF,TGTGCCAGTAGGATCCGGACAGGAACCATCCACGAGCAGTACTTC
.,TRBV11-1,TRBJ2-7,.,CASSLRRVGLYEQYF,TGTGCCAGCAGCCTCCGGAGGGTGGGACTCTACGAGCAGTACTTC
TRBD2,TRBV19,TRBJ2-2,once,CASSIDKGLAGTGELFF,TGTGCCAGTAGTATAGACAAGGGACTAGCAGGCACCGGGGAGCTGTTTTTT
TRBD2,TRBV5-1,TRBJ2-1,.,CASSLGLAGVVEQFF,TGCGCCAGCAGCTTGGGACTAGCGGGAGTTGTTGAGCAGTTCTTC
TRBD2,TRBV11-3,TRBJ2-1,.,CASSLDRSSGRYNEQFF,TGTGCCAGCAGCTTAGATCGTTCTAGCGGGAGATATAATGAGCAGTTCTTC
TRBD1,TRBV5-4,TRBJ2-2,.,CASSLEGQANTGELFF,TGTGCCAGCAGCTTGGAGGGACAGGCCAACACCGGGGAGCTGTTTTTT
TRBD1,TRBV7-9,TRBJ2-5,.,CASSLQDRGNQETQYF,TGTGCCAGCAGCCTACAGGACAGGGGGAACCAAGAGACCCAGTACTTC
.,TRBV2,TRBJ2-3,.,CASSYGQADTQYF,TGTGCCAGCAGTTACGGACAAGCAGATACGCAGTATTTT
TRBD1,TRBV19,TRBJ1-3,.,CAARDSSGNTIYF,TGTGCCGCTCGGGACAGCTCTGGAAACACCATATATTTT
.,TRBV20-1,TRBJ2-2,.,CSVYGIGELFF,TGCAGTGTGTACGGGATTGGGGAGCTGTTTTTT
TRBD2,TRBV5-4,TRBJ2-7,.,CASSGDAGGPYEQYF,TGTGCCAGCAGCGGGGACGCGGGGGGGCCCTATGAGCAGTACTTC
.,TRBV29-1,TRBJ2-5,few,CSVMVEGETQYF,TGCAGCGTTATGGTGGAGGGGGAGACCCAGTACTTC
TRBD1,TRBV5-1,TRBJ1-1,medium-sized,CASSSGQGGGAFF,TGCGCCAGCAGCTCCGGACAGGGCGGGGGAGCTTTCTTT